The 31 T cell receptor beta chains listed next were all sequenced from one sample in a study of beta chain features in type 1 diabetes. Reverse transcribing all isolated RNA meant expressed TCRB transcripts were sequenced. Data came from immunoSEQ multiplex PCR; TCRdb stores just in-frame clones and leaves some out. The sample consists of a few hundred thousand clones, approximately 15% of them appearing once. Sequenced: central memory CD4+ T cells from blood. Receptor source: a man aged 25 to 40 in good health.

This clone occurred once. The J gene is TRBJ2-1, the V gene TRBV5-4; 10 nucleotides match TRBD1. The J segment lost 8 bases and the V segment lost 4 bases, leaving 6 bases of the junction unmatched. The CDR3 has 14 amino acids. Germline V gene sequence: CDR1 SGHNT, CDR2 YYREEE (reference sequence). This CDR3 is CASSHLDRGDEQFF. As DNA, the CDR3 is TGTGCCAGCAGCCACCTGGACAGGGGGGATGAGCAGTTCTTC.

This clone was seen only a few times. The chain is built from TRBV19 and TRBJ2-3; no reliable D call. In germline, CDR1 is LNHDA, CDR2 SQIVND (reference sequence). Trimming removed 3 bases from V and 4 bases from J, with 11 bases in between. The CDR3 covers 14 residues. CDR3 coding DNA: TGTGCCAGTAGTATCTCCCCAGTCCCAGATACGCAGTATTTT. Translated, it gives CASSISPVPDTQYF. The full variable domain, rest sourced from reference TRBV19 and TRBJ2-3, is DGGITQSPKYLFRKEGQNVTLSCEQNLNHDAMYWYRQDPGQGLRLIYYSQIVNDFQKGDIAEGYSVSREKKESFPLTVTSAQKNPTAFYLCASSISPVPDTQYFGPGTRLTVL.

This clone came up a few times. The CDR3 DNA reads as TGTGCCAGCAGCGCGGGGTTCAACACTGAAGCTTTCTTT. Protein product: CASSAGFNTEAFF. The chain has TRBV7-2 and TRBJ1-1; the D is unclear. V was clipped by 5 bases and J by 2 bases, with 9 bases between them. The CDR3 contains 13 residues. Germline values: CDR1 SGHTA, CDR2 FQGNSA.

The J gene is TRBJ2-2, the V gene TRBV29-1, with 12 positions matching TRBD1. The CDR3 has 13 amino acids. The V gene's germline CDR1 is SQVTM and CDR2 ANQGSEA. V was clipped by 7 bases and J by 6 bases; unmatched bases: 3. The CDR3 DNA follows: TGCAGCGCCGGGACAGGGGGCTCCGGGGAGCTGTTTTTT. It yields the protein CSAGTGGSGELFF.

The chain uses TRBV20-1 and TRBJ2-3, with a tentative D call TRBD1 (5 bases). This CDR3 comprises 11 residues. Trimming cost V 2 bases and J 9 bases, with 9 bases left between them. Germline V lookup: CDR1 DFQATT, CDR2 SNEGSKA (reference sequence). This chain's CDR3 is CSARQGKTQYF. CDR3 coding DNA: TGCAGTGCTAGACAGGGTAAAACGCAGTATTTT.

V and J are TRBV7-2 and TRBJ2-3; the match to TRBD1 covers 9 bases. V trimming: 3 bases; J trimming: 6 bases; junction bases outside the gene matches: 7. The V gene's germline CDR1 is SGHTA and CDR2 FQGNSA. CDR3 size: 15 residues. The CDR3 loop is CASSFRQGGADTQYF. The CDR3 bases are TGTGCCAGCAGCTTCCGACAGGGGGGCGCCGATACGCAGTATTTT.

J is TRBJ1-1 and V is TRBV5-1, with D maybe TRBD1 (5 bases). Deletions cut 0 bases from V and 1 base from J, with 10 bases between. Germline values: CDR1 SGHRS, CDR2 YFSETQ. This CDR3 comprises 15 residues. CDR3 in DNA: TGCGCCAGCAGCTTGGGGGGCGGGAGGAACACTGAAGCTTTCTTT. Encoded protein: CASSLGGGRNTEAFF.

This clone was recorded a few times. V gene TRBV29-1 combines with J gene TRBJ2-1; the match to TRBD1 covers 8 bases. This CDR3 region has 14 residues. The germline gives CDR1 SQVTM, CDR2 ANQGSEA. The junction had 8 bases not matched to a gene; V was cut back by 5 bases and J by 5 bases. This CDR3 is CSVSPRQGNNEQFF. CDR3 coding DNA: TGCAGCGTTTCACCGAGACAGGGGAACAATGAGCAGTTCTTC.

In the case of this clone: Since a much larger clone is just one base distant, this may be a read error. Other DNA sequences in this sample translate to the same CDR3. The chain carries TRBV7-2 and TRBJ1-5; D is undetermined. The germline gives CDR1 SGHTA, CDR2 FQGNSA. The CDR3 has 14 amino acids. V was pared by 1 base and J by 1 base, with 5 bases between. CDR3 bases: TGTGCCAGCAGCTTAGTAGGGAGCAATCAGCCCCAGCATTTT. Translated, it gives CASSLVGSNQPQHF.

Comments on this clone: Other DNA sequences of this sample code for an identical CDR3. The rearrangement joins TRBV27 to TRBJ1-5, with D possibly matching TRBD1 (5 bases). CDR3 length: 15 amino acids. V was shortened by 2 bases and J by 2 bases, with 10 bases between the two germline ends. The germline CDR1 and CDR2 sequences are MNHEY and SMNVEV (reference sequence). The CDR3 spells CASSLIGDGNQPQHF. CDR3 sequence (DNA): TGTGCCAGCAGTTTAATAGGGGATGGCAATCAGCCCCAGCATTTT.

In its sample, this clone was seen a few times. The gene calls are TRBV6-1 and TRBJ2-7, with 7 bases identical to TRBD1. The CDR3 extends over 18 amino acids. V trimming: 3 bases; J trimming: 3 bases; junction bases outside the gene matches: 17. From germline, CDR1 is MNHNS and CDR2 SASEGT. CDR3 in amino acids: CASSEGSPGQSLYYEQYV. The CDR3 nucleotides read TGTGCCAGCAGTGAGGGGAGCCCGGGACAGTCTCTCTACTACGAGCAGTACGTC.

J is TRBJ1-2 and V is TRBV30; TRBD1 is a possible D gene (6 bases). There are 14 residues in the CDR3. Germline CDR1 and CDR2: GTSNPN and SVGIG (reference sequence). The V gene lost 2 bases and the J gene lost 7 bases, with 17 bases spanning the gap. CDR3 amino acids: CAWSLSWGALGYTF. DNA of the CDR3: TGTGCCTGGAGTCTATCGTGGGGGGCGCTTGGCTACACCTTC.

This clone was observed a few times. The chain is built from TRBV14 and TRBJ2-3; 7 bases map to TRBD2. Germline assignment: CDR1 SGHDN and CDR2 FVKESK. V lost 4 bases to trimming and J lost 11 bases; unmatched junction nucleotides: 6. There are 12 residues in the CDR3. The DNA of the CDR3 is TGTGCCAGCAGCCGTCTTGGCGGGAGGCAGTATTTT. Amino acids: CASSRLGGRQYF.

Only a few counts were recorded for this clone. This specimen includes other DNA sequences encoding the same CDR3. The rearrangement links TRBV20-1 to TRBJ1-2, with D unresolved. CDR1 and CDR2 from the germline V gene are DFQATT and SNEGSKA (reference sequence). The CDR3 extends over 11 amino acids. Trimming pared 0 bases from V and 8 bases from J, leaving 7 bases between. CDR3 loop: CSARDGRGYTF. CDR3 coding DNA: TGCAGTGCTAGAGATGGCAGGGGCTACACCTTC.

This clone was counted a few times. This rearrangement joins TRBV4-3 to TRBJ1-6; no clear D. V lost 0 bases to trimming and J lost 8 bases, with 17 bases between them. This CDR3 region has 17 residues. Germline V gene data show CDR1 as LGHNA and CDR2 as YSLEER. The CDR3 DNA reads as TGCGCCAGCAGCCAAGATTTTTTCGGACTGCGCCATTCACCCCTCCACTTT. Protein sequence: CASSQDFFGLRHSPLHF.

The V and J genes are TRBV7-2 and TRBJ2-1; D remains unclear. Trimming pared 1 base from V and 8 bases from J, leaving 6 bases between. The CDR3 contains 12 residues. Looked up from germline, CDR1 is SGHTA and CDR2 is FQGNSA. The CDR3 region is CASSLVEDEQFF. DNA for the CDR3: TGTGCCAGCAGCTTAGTTGAGGATGAGCAGTTCTTC.

The chain recombines TRBV9 with TRBJ2-2; tentatively, D is TRBD1 or TRBD2 (6 bases each). The CDR3 contains 17 residues. Germline values: CDR1 SGDLS, CDR2 YYNGEE. The germline V and J ends were trimmed by 4 bases and 2 bases, with 18 bases remaining between them. The CDR3: CASSPLSGGTNTGELFF. In nucleotides, the CDR3 is TGTGCCAGCAGCCCACTATCGGGCGGGACAAACACCGGGGAGCTGTTTTTT. Full variable domain (remainder filled in from reference TRBV9 and TRBJ2-2): DSGVTQTPKHLITATGQRVTLRCSPRSGDLSVYWYQQSLDQGLQFLIQYYNGEERAKGNILERFSAQQFPDLHSELNLSSLELGDSALYFCASSPLSGGTNTGELFFGEGSRLTVL.

Here the CDR3 DNA reads TGTGCCAGCAGTTTCACTTTCCTAGCCGACAATGAGCAGTTCTTC. It codes for CASSFTFLADNEQFF. This chain uses TRBV27 with TRBJ2-1; TRBD2 is a possible D gene (5 bases). With 3 bases removed from V and 5 bases from J, the gap between germline ends came to 14 bases. This CDR3 is built from 15 residues. Germline V gene sequence: CDR1 MNHEY, CDR2 SMNVEV (reference sequence).

This clone was observed a few times. An end of the junction does not agree with germline; a read error may underlie this. The same CDR3 also results from other DNA sequences found in this sample. CDR3 sequence: CASSDSNQPQHF. The CDR3 DNA reads TGCGCCAGCAGTGATAGCAATCAGCCCCAGCATTTT. This chain links TRBV10-3 with TRBJ1-5; unclear D gene. The CDR3 consists of 12 residues. CDR1 and CDR2 (germline): ENHRY, SYGVKD.

V gene TRBV19 combines with J gene TRBJ2-5; either TRBD1 or TRBD2 may supply D (5 bases each). The CDR3 is 16 amino acids. Looked up from germline, CDR1 is LNHDA and CDR2 is SQIVND (reference sequence). With 4 bases removed from V and 4 bases from J, the gap between germline ends came to 19 bases. Written as DNA, the CDR3 is TGTGCCAGTAGTACCCGGGGCAGCCAAGTTCGAGAGACCCAGTACTTC. The encoded protein is CASSTRGSQVRETQYF.

The chain joins TRBV21-1 to TRBJ2-5; the table's TRBD1 call for D was not verified on the DNA. TRBV21-1 has pseudogene status. The CDR3 has 15 residues. This chain's CDR3 is CASSSKGAGQETQYF. CDR3 coding DNA: TGTGCCAGCAGCAGCAAGGGGGCAGGGCAAGAGACCCAGTACTTC.

V and J are TRBV2 and TRBJ2-5; D call uncertain. CDR3 length: 13 amino acids. Between the trimmed V and J ends, which lost 7 bases and 5 bases, there was a span of 14 bases. Germline CDR1 reads SNHLY; CDR2 reads FYNNEI. The CDR3 DNA is TGTGCCAGCAATATCCTATTGGGGGAGACCCAGTACTTC. Translation: CASNILLGETQYF. Together with reference TRBV2 and TRBJ2-5, the CDR3 gives the full variable domain: EPEVTQTPSHQVTQMGQEVILRCVPISNHLYFYWYRQILGQKVEFLVSFYNNEISEKSEIFDDQFSVERPDGSNFTLKIRSTKLEDSAMYFCASNILLGETQYFGPGTRLLVL.

V usage is TRBV19 and J usage is TRBJ1-6; 9 bases line up with TRBD1. Germline CDR1 LNHDA, CDR2 SQIVND (reference sequence). CDR3 length equals 16 residues. V shed 5 bases, J shed 4 bases, and the junction held 6 bases outside the gene matches. CDR3 residues: CASSGNRGLYNSPLHF. The DNA for the CDR3 is TGTGCCAGTAGTGGGAACAGGGGGCTTTATAATTCACCCCTCCACTTT.

The rearrangement uses TRBV7-7 and TRBJ1-5; 8 positions agree with TRBD1. J gave up 5 bases and V 5 bases, and 5 bases lay outside the gene matches. There are 14 residues in the CDR3. Per germline, CDR1 SSHAT and CDR2 FNYEAQ (reference sequence). The CDR3 sequence: CASSRSTGDQPQHF. CDR3 nucleotides: TGTGCCAGCAGCCGATCGACAGGGGATCAGCCCCAGCATTTT.

The chain has TRBV6-6 and TRBJ2-1; D might be TRBD2 (6 bases). The CDR3 is 15 residues long. The germline CDR1 and CDR2 sequences are MNHNY and SVGAGI (reference sequence). The ends were cut back, 0 bases at V and 6 bases at J, with 12 bases in the middle. The CDR3 DNA reads TGTGCCAGCAGTTACTCGACGGGAGCATCCAATGAGCAGTTCTTC. Its translation is CASSYSTGASNEQFF.

This clone was detected many times. The J gene is TRBJ2-6, the V gene TRBV28; D possibly corresponds to TRBD1 (6 bases). The CDR3 length is 15 residues. V lost 3 bases and J 4 bases, leaving 10 bases between the germline ends. The germline V gene has CDR1 MDHEN and CDR2 SYDVKM. CDR3 bases: TGTGCCAGCAGTTTTTCAGGGGTCGGGGCCAACGTCCTGACTTTC. It yields the protein CASSFSGVGANVLTF.

The chain joins TRBV6-4 to TRBJ2-3; 7 nucleotides match TRBD1. CDR1 is MRHNA, CDR2 SNTAGT, per germline. The CDR3 sequence is 13 residues long. The V and J ends lost 6 bases and 7 bases, in that order; junction bases with no gene match: 7. CDR3 protein: CASSPDRQNTQYF. The DNA of the CDR3 is TGTGCCAGCAGCCCGGACAGGCAAAATACGCAGTATTTT.

This clone was detected many times. The gene calls are TRBV10-3 and TRBJ2-7; 9 nucleotides line up with TRBD2. The trim removed 3 bases at V and 6 bases at J, leaving 3 bases unmatched. Germline V lookup: CDR1 ENHRY, CDR2 SYGVKD. The CDR3 totals 13 residues. The chain's CDR3 is CAISDLAGREQYV. In nucleotides, the CDR3 is TGTGCCATCAGTGATCTAGCGGGACGCGAGCAGTACGTC.

With regard to this clone: The junction shows a germline mismatch at one end, possibly a read error. The chain links TRBV4-1 to TRBJ1-4; D is undetermined. This CDR3 comprises 14 residues. Germline V lookup: CDR1 MGHRA, CDR2 YSYEKL. CDR3 sequence reads: CASSQDGTNEKLFF. CDR3 DNA: TGTGCCAGCAGCCAAGATGGTACTAATGAAAAACTGTTTTTT.

The sample holds a few counts of this clone. The sample contains more than one DNA sequence encoding this CDR3. This rearrangement joins TRBV5-4 to TRBJ1-2; D remains unclear. The CDR3 has 13 amino acids. Germline V gives CDR1 SGHNT, CDR2 YYREEE (reference sequence). With 4 bases removed from V and 2 bases from J, the gap between germline ends came to 9 bases. The DNA of the CDR3 is TGTGCCAGCAGCCCGGACCGCAACTATGGCTACACCTTC. Translating gives CASSPDRNYGYTF.

This clone turned up a few times. The gene calls are TRBV5-8 and TRBJ1-5; the D is unclear. Looked up from germline, CDR1 is SGHTS and CDR2 is YDEGEE. This CDR3 has 17 amino acids. Trimming removed 3 bases from V and 0 bases from J, with 16 bases in between. For the CDR3, the DNA is TGTGCCAGCAGCTCCCATATTTCGACCGATAGCAATCAGCCCCAGCATTTT. This gives the protein CASSSHISTDSNQPQHF.